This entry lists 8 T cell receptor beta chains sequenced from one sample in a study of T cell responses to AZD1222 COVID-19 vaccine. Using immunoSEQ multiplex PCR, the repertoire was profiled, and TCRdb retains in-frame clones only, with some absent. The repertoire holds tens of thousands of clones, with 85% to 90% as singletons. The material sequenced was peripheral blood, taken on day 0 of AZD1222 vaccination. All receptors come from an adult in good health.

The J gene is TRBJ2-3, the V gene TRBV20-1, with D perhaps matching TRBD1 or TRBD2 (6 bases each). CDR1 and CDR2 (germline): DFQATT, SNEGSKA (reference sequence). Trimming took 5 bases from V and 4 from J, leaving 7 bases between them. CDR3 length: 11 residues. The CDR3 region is CSAGGPDTQYF. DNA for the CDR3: TGCAGTGCTGGGGGGCCAGATACGCAGTATTTT.

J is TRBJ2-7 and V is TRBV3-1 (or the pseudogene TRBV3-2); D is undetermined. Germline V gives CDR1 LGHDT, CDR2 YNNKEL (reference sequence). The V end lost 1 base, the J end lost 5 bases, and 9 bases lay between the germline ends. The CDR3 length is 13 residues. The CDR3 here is CASSQVGSDEQYF. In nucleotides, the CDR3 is TGTGCCAGCAGCCAAGTCGGAAGCGACGAGCAGTACTTC.

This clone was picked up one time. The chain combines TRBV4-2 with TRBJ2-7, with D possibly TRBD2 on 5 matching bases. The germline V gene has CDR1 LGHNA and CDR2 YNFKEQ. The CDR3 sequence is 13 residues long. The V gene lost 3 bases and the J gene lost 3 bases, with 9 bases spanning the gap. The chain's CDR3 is CASSHSSGYEQYF. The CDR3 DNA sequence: TGTGCCAGCAGCCACTCGAGCGGCTACGAGCAGTACTTC.

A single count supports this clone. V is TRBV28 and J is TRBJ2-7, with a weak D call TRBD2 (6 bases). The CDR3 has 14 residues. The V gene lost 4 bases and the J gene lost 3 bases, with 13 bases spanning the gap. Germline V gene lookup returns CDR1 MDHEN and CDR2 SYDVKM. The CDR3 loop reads CASSSGDRIYEQYF. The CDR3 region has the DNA TGTGCCAGCAGTTCGGGGGACCGCATCTACGAGCAGTACTTC.

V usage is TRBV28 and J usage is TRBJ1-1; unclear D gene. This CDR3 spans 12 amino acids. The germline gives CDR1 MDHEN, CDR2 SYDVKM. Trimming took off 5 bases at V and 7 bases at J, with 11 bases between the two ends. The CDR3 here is CASSLERGEAFF. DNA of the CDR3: TGTGCCAGCAGTCTAGAACGGGGTGAAGCTTTCTTT.

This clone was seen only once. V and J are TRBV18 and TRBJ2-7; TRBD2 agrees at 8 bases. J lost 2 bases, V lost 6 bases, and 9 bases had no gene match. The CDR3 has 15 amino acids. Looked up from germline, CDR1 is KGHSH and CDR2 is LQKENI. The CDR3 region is CASSPWGSGTYEQYF. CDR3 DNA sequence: TGTGCCAGCTCCCCTTGGGGTAGCGGGACCTACGAGCAGTACTTC.

DNA of the CDR3: TGTGCCAGCAGCGTAGCCGCGGGAGTGGTCGAGCAGTACTTC. It codes for CASSVAAGVVEQYF. The chain combines TRBV9 with TRBJ2-7; 7 bases agree with TRBD2. The CDR3 consists of 14 residues. V shed 0 bases and J 6 bases; nucleotides not matched to a gene: 6. CDR1 and CDR2 (germline): SGDLS, YYNGEE.

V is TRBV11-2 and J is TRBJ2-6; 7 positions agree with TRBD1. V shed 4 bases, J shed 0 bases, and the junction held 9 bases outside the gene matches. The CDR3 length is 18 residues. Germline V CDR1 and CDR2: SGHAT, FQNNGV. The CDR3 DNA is TGTGCCAGCAGCTCTTATATCGGACAGGCCTCTGGGGCCAACGTCCTGACTTTC. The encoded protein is CASSSYIGQASGANVLTF. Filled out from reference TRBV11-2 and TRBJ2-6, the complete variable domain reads EAGVAQSPRYKIIEKRQSVAFWCNPISGHATLYWYQQILGQGPKLLIQFQNNGVVDDSQLPKDRFSAERLKGVDSTLKIQPAKLEDSAVYLCASSSYIGQASGANVLTFGAGSRLTVL.